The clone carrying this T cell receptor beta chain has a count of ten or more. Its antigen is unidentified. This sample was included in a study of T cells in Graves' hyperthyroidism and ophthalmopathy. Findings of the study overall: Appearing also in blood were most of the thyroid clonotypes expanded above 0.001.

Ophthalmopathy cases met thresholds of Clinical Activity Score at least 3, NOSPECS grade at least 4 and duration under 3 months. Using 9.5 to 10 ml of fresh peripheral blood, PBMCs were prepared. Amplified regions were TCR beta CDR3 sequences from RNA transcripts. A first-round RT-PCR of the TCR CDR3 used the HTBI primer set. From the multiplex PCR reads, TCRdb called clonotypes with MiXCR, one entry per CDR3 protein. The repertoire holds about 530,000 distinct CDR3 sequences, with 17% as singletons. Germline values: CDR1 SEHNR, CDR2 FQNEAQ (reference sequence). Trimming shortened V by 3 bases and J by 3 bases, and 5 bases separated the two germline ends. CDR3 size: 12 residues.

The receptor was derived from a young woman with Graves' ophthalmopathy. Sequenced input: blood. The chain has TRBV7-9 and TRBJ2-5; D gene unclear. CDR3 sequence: CASSFSEETQYF. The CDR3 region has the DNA TGTGCCAGCAGCTTCTCGGAAGAGACCCAGTACTTC. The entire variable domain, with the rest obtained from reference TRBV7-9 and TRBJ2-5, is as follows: DTGVSQNPRHKITKRGQNVTFRCDPISEHNRLYWYRQTLGQGPEFLTYFQNEAQLEKSRLLSDRFSAERPKGSFSTLEIQRTEQGDSAMYLCASSFSEETQYFGPGTRLLVL.